This TCR beta chain was retrieved from a study of CD8 T cells in ankylosing spondylitis. The V and J ends lost 0 bases and 6 bases respectively, with 15 bases between them. The CDR3 length is 15 residues. Germline CDR1 and CDR2: DFQATT and SNEGSKA (reference sequence). Construction of TCR beta libraries was performed using quantitative 5'-RACE with molecular barcodes. MiXCR, run by TCRdb on the 5' RACE reads, gives a single entry per CDR3 protein. This sample has fewer than 400,000 distinct CDR3 sequences, with 8% found just once. Findings and limits, study-wide: Disease-associated clones were reportedly significantly overrepresented in matched ankylosing spondylitis synovial fluid. A TCR beta motif made of several highly homologous variants seemed typical of ankylosing spondylitis blood.

This clonotype occurred a few times. The antigen is unknown. The specimen was blood, either unsorted or a sorted T cell fraction (not recorded which). The chain has TRBV20-1 and TRBJ2-1; D possibly corresponds to TRBD1 (5 bases). This sequence was found in a male donor with ankylosing spondylitis. The CDR3 sequence: CSARDRWGEGNEQFF. CDR3 sequence (DNA): TGCAGTGCTAGAGATCGGTGGGGCGAAGGCAATGAGCAGTTCTTC.